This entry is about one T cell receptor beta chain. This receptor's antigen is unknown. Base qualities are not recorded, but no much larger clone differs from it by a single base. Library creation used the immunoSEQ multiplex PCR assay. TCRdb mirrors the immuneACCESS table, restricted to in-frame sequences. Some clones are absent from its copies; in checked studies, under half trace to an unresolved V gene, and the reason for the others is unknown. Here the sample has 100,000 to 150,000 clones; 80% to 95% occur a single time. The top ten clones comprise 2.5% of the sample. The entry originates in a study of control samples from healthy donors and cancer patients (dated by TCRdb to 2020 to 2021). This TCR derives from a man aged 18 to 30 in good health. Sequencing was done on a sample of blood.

CDR3 reads: CASSPRYEQYF. The nucleotide sequence is TGTGCCAGCAGCCCCCGATACGAGCAGTACTTC. This receptor chain uses TRBV12-3 or TRBV12-4 and TRBJ2-7; there is no confident call for the D gene. Cut back by 6 bases and 4 bases, the V and J ends lie 7 bases apart. Including the terminal cysteine and phenylalanine, the CDR3 comprises 11 residues. CDR3 DNA only is kept here, 33 bases in frame from base 1.